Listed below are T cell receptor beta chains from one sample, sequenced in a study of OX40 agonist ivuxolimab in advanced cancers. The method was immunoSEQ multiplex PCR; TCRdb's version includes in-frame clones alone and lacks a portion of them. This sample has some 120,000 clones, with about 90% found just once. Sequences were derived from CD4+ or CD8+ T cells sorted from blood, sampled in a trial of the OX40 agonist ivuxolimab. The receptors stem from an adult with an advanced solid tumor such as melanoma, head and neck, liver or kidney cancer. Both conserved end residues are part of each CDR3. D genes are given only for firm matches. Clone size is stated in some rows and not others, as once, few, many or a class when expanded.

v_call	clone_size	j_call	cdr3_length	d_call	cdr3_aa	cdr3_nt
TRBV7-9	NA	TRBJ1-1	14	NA	CASSPGGGVTEAFF	TGTGCCAGCAGCCCCGGGGGAGGTGTGACTGAAGCTTTCTTT
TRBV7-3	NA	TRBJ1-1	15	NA	CASSLTRGPETEAFF	TGTGCCAGCAGCTTAACGCGGGGGCCGGAGACTGAAGCTTTCTTT
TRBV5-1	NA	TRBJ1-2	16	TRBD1	CASSSAPGQLNYGYTF	TGCGCCAGCAGCTCGGCTCCGGGACAGCTTAACTATGGCTACACCTTC
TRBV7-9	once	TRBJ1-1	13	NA	CASSRTENTEAFF	TGTGCCAGCAGCCGGACCGAGAACACTGAAGCTTTCTTT
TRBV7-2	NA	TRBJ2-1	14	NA	CASSFAGPYNEQFF	TGTGCCAGCAGCTTCGCGGGACCCTACAATGAGCAGTTCTTC
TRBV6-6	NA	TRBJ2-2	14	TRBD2	CASRTSGTTGELFF	TGTGCCAGCCGAACTAGCGGGACGACCGGGGAGCTGTTTTTT
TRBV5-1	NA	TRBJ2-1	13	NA	CASSLRGQEGRFF	TGCGCCAGCAGCTTGAGAGGACAGGAGGGTAGGTTCTTC
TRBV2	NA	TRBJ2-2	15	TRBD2	CASSESGGATGELFF	TGTGCCAGCAGTGAAAGCGGGGGGGCCACCGGGGAGCTGTTTTTT
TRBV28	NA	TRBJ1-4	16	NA	CASSPPSAATNEKLFF	TGTGCCAGCAGTCCCCCATCGGCTGCAACTAATGAAAAACTGTTTTTT
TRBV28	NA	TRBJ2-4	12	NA	CASRLASDIQYF	TGTGCCAGCCGTCTCGCTAGCGACATTCAGTACTTC
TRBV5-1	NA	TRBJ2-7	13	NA	CASSLSWGYEQYF	TGCGCCAGCAGCTTGTCTTGGGGCTACGAGCAGTACTTC
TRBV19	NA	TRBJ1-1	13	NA	CATTGGQPPEAFF	TGTGCCACAACCGGGGGGCAGCCTCCCGAAGCTTTCTTT
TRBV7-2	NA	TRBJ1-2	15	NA	CASSVLGGEYYGYTF	TGTGCCAGCAGCGTACTGGGGGGGGAGTACTATGGCTACACCTTC
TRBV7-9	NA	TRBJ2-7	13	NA	CASSRDSFYEQYF	TGTGCCAGCAGCCGCGACAGTTTCTACGAGCAGTACTTC
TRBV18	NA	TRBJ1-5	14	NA	CASSQEHRNQPQHF	TGTGCCAGCTCACAAGAACACCGCAATCAGCCCCAGCATTTT
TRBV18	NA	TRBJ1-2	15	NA	CASSQNDRNLAGLIF	TGTGCCAGCTCACAGAACGACAGGAACTTAGCGGGTTTAATCTTC
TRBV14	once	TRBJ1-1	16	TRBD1	CASSQGGTGGNTEAFF	TGTGCCAGCAGCCAAGGAGGGACAGGTGGGAACACTGAAGCTTTCTTT
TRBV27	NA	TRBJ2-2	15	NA	CASSFRQGGTGELFF	TGTGCCAGCAGTTTTCGGCAGGGAGGCACCGGGGAGCTGTTTTTT
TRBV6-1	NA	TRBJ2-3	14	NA	CASSSGPSTDTQYF	TGTGCCAGCAGCTCCGGACCCAGCACAGATACGCAGTATTTT
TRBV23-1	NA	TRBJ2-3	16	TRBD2	CASSRPSGPSTDTQYF	TGCGCCAGCAGTCGACCTAGCGGGCCTAGCACAGATACGCAGTATTTT
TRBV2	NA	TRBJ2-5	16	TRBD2	CASSEASGAYQETQYF	TGTGCCAGCAGTGAAGCTAGCGGGGCGTACCAAGAGACCCAGTACTTC
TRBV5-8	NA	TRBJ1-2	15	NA	CASSPWDVQRSGYTF	TGTGCCAGCAGTCCATGGGACGTCCAGAGAAGCGGCTACACCTTC
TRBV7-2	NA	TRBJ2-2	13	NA	CASSFLVPGELFF	TGTGCCAGCAGCTTTCTAGTGCCCGGGGAGCTGTTTTTT
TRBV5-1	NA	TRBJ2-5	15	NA	CASSLATVTQETQYF	TGCGCCAGCAGCTTGGCGACAGTAACTCAAGAGACCCAGTACTTC
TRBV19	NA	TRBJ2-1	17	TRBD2	CASSMGVIAGAYNEQFF	TGTGCCAGTAGTATGGGGGTGATAGCGGGCGCCTACAATGAGCAGTTCTTC
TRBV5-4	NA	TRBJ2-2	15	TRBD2	CASSLVSSGTGELFF	TGTGCCAGCAGCTTGGTTTCTAGCGGAACCGGGGAGCTGTTTTTT
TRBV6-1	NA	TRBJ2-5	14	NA	CASSEWQSQETQYF	TGTGCCAGCAGTGAGTGGCAGTCACAAGAGACCCAGTACTTC
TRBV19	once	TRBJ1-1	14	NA	CASSIMNARAEAFF	TGTGCCAGTAGTATCATGAATGCGAGGGCTGAAGCTTTCTTT
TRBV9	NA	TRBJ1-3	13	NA	CASSIQYGNTIYF	TGTGCCAGCAGCATCCAGTATGGAAACACCATATATTTT
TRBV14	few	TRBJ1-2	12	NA	CASSQEGYGYTF	TGTGCCAGCAGCCAAGAAGGCTATGGCTACACCTTC
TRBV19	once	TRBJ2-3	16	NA	CASSRQTALYTDTQYF	TGTGCCAGTAGTAGGCAGACAGCCCTTTACACAGATACGCAGTATTTT
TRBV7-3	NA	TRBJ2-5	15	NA	CASSARQGYQETQYF	TGTGCCAGCAGCGCCCGCCAGGGGTATCAAGAGACCCAGTACTTC
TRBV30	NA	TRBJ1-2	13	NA	CAWNRTPNYGYTF	TGTGCCTGGAACAGGACACCCAACTATGGCTACACCTTC
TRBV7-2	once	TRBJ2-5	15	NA	CASSSKLGPRETQYF	TGTGCCAGCAGCTCGAAACTAGGCCCCCGGGAGACCCAGTACTTC
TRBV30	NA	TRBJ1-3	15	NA	CAWSLKTAWGNTIYF	TGTGCCTGGAGTTTGAAGACGGCGTGGGGAAACACCATATATTTT
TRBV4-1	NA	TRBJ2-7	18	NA	CASSQDYGAADLSYEQYF	TGCGCCAGCAGCCAAGATTACGGGGCGGCTGACCTCTCCTACGAGCAGTACTTC
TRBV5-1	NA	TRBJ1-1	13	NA	CASRVQADTEAFF	TGCGCCAGCAGGGTACAGGCTGACACTGAAGCTTTCTTT
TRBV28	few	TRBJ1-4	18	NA	CASSLWGSKGGGDEKLFF	TGTGCCAGCAGTTTATGGGGTAGTAAAGGGGGAGGCGATGAAAAACTGTTTTTT
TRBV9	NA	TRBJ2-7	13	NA	CASSAQGRYEQYF	TGTGCCAGCAGCGCACAGGGGAGGTACGAGCAGTACTTC
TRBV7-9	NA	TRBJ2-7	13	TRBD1	CASSSQGAWEQYF	TGTGCCAGCAGCTCCCAGGGGGCTTGGGAGCAGTACTTC
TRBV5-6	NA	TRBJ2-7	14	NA	CASSWGRTDYEQYF	TGTGCCAGCAGCTGGGGGAGGACGGACTACGAGCAGTACTTC
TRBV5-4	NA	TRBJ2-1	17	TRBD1	CASSKDPGQGAFNEQFF	TGTGCCAGCAGCAAGGACCCGGGACAGGGGGCTTTTAATGAGCAGTTCTTC
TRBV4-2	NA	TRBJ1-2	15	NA	CASSPDSTRRYGYTF	TGTGCCAGCAGCCCGGACTCTACTCGGAGGTATGGCTACACCTTC
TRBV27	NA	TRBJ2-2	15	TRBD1	CASSRDRGRTGELFF	TGTGCCAGCAGTCGAGACAGGGGGCGAACCGGGGAGCTGTTTTTT
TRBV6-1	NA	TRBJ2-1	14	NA	CASSDWGAGSEQFF	TGTGCCAGCAGTGATTGGGGCGCAGGGAGCGAGCAGTTCTTC
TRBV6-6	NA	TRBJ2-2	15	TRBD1	CASSTGQGFTGELFF	TGTGCCAGCAGTACGGGACAGGGGTTCACCGGGGAGCTGTTTTTT
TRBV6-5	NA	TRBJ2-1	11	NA	CASREREEQFF	TGTGCCAGCAGAGAACGGGAAGAGCAGTTCTTC
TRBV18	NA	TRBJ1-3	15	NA	CASSPSPSSGNTIYF	TGTGCCAGCTCACCCAGCCCTAGCTCTGGAAACACCATATATTTT
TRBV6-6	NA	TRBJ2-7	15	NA	CASSYPTGVSYEQYF	TGTGCCAGCAGTTACCCGACAGGCGTCTCCTACGAGCAGTACTTC
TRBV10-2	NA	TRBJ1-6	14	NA	CASSGGGDNSPLHF	TGCGCCAGCAGTGGGGGTGGAGATAATTCACCCCTCCACTTT
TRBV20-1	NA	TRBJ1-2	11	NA	CSVPFNYGYTF	TGCAGCGTACCTTTTAACTATGGCTACACCTTC
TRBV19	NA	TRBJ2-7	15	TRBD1	CASSIRGDRGYEQYF	TGTGCCAGTAGTATAAGAGGCGACAGGGGGTACGAGCAGTACTTC
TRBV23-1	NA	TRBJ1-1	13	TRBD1	CARPQGGNTEAFF	TGCGCCAGACCCCAGGGGGGGAACACTGAAGCTTTCTTT